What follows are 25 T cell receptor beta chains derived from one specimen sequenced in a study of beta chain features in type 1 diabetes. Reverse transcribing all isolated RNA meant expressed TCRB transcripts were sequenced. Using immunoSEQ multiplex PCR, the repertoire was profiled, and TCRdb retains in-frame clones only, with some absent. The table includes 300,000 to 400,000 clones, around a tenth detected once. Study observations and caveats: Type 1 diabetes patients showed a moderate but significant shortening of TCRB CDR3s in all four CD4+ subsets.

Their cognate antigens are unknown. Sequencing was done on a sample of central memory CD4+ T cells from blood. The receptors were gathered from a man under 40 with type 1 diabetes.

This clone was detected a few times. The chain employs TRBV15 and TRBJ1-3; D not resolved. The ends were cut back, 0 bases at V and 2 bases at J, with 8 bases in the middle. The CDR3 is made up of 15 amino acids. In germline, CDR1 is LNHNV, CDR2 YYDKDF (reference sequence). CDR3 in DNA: TGTGCCACCAGCAGAGATCCCGGGACTGGAAACACCATATATTTT. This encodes CATSRDPGTGNTIYF.

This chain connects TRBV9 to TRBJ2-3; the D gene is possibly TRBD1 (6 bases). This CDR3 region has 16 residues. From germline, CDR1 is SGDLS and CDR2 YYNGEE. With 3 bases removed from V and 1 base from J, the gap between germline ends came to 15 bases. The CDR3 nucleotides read TGTGCCAGCAGCGAAACAGGGTACCCTCGCACAGATACGCAGTATTTT. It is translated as CASSETGYPRTDTQYF.

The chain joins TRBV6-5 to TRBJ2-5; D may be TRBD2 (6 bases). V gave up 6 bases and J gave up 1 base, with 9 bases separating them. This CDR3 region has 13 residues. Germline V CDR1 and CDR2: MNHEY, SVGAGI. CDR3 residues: CASRLGGQETQYF. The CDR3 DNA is TGTGCCAGCAGATTGGGGGGCCAAGAGACCCAGTACTTC.

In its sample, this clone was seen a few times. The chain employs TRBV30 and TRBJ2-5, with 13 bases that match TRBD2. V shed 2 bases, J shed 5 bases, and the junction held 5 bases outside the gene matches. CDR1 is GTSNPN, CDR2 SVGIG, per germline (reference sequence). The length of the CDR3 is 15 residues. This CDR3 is CAWSRTSGSGETQYF. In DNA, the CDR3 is TGTGCCTGGAGTCGGACTAGCGGGAGCGGCGAGACCCAGTACTTC. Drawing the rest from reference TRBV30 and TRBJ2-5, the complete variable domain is SQTIHQWPATLVQPVGSPLSLECTVEGTSNPNLYWYRQAAGRGLQLLFYSVGIGQISSEVPQNLSASRPQDRQFILSSKKLLLSDSGFYLCAWSRTSGSGETQYFGPGTRLLVL.

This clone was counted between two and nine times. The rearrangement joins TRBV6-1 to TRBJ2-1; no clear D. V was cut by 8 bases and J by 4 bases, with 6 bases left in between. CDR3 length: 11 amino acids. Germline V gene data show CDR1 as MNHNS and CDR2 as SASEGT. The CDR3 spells CASGVYNEQFF. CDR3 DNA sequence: TGTGCCAGCGGAGTTTACAATGAGCAGTTCTTC.

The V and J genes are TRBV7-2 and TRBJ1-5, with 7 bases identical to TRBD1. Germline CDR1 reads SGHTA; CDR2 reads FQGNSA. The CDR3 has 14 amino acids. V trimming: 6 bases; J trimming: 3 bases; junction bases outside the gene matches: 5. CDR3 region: CASRTGQSNQPQHF. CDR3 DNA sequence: TGTGCCAGCAGGACGGGACAGTCCAATCAGCCCCAGCATTTT.

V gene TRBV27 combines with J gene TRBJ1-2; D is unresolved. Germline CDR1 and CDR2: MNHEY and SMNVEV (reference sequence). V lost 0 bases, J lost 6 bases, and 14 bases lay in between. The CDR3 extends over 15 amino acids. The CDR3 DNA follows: TGTGCCAGCAGTTTATCGGCAGGAAAACCAGATGGCTACACCTTC. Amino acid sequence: CASSLSAGKPDGYTF.

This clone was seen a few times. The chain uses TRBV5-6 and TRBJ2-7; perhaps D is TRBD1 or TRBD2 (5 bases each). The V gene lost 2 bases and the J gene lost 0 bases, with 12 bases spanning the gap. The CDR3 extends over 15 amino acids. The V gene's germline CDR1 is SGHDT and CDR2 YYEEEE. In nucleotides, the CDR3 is TGTGCCAGCAGCTTAATCGGGACCACCTCCTACGAGCAGTACTTC. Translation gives CASSLIGTTSYEQYF.

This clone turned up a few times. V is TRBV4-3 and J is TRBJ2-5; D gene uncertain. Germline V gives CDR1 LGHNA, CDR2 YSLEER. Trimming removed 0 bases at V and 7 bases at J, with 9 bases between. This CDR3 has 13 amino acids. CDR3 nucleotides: TGCGCCAGCAGCCAAGATATGGGTGGGACCCAGTACTTC. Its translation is CASSQDMGGTQYF.

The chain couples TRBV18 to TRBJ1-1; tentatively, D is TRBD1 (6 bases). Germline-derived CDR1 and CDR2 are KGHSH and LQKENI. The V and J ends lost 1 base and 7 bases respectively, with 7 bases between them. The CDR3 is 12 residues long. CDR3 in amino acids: CASSPRDNEAFF. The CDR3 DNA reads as TGTGCCAGCTCACCACGGGACAATGAAGCTTTCTTT.

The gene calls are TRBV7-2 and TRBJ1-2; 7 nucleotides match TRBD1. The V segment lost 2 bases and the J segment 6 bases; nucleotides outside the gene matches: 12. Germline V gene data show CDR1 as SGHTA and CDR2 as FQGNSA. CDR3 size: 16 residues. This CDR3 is CASSLNSPTGADGYTF. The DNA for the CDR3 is TGTGCCAGCAGCTTAAATTCTCCAACAGGGGCCGATGGCTACACCTTC.

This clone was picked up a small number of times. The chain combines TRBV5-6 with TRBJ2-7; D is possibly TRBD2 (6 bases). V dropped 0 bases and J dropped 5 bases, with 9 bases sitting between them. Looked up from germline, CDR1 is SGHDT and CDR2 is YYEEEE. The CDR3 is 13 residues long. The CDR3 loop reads CASSLVAGNEQYF. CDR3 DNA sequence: TGTGCCAGCAGCTTGGTTGCGGGGAACGAGCAGTACTTC.

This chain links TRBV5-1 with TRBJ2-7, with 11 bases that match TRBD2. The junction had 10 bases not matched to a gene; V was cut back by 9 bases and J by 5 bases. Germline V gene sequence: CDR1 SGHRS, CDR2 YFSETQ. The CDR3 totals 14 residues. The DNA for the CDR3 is TGCGCCACCTCGACTAGCGGGACCGGTGACGAGCAGTACTTC. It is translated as CATSTSGTGDEQYF.

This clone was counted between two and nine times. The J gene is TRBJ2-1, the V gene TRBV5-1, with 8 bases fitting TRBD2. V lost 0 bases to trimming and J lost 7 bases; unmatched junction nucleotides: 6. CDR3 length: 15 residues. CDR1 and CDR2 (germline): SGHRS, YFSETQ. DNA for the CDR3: TGCGCCAGCAGCTTGGGTCCAGCGGGAGAAAATGAGCAGTTCTTC. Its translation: CASSLGPAGENEQFF.

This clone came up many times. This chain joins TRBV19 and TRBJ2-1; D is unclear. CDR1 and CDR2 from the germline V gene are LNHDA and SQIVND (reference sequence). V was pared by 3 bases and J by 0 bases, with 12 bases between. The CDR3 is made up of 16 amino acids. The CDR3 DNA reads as TGTGCCAGTAGTATGGTAGGTGCGAGCTCCTACAATGAGCAGTTCTTC. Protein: CASSMVGASSYNEQFF.

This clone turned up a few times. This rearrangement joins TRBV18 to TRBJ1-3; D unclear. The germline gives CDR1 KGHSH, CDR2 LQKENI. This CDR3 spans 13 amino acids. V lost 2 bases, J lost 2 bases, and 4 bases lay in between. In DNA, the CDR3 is TGTGCCAGCTCACCAGGCGCTGGAAACACCATATATTTT. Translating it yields CASSPGAGNTIYF.

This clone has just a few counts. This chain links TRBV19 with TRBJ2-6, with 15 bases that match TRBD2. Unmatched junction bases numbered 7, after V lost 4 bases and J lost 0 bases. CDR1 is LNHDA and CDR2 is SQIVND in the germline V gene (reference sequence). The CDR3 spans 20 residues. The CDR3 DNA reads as TGTGCCAGTAGTACCCTCCGGACTAGCGGGAGGGCCTCTGGGGCCAACGTCCTGACTTTC. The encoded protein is CASSTLRTSGRASGANVLTF.

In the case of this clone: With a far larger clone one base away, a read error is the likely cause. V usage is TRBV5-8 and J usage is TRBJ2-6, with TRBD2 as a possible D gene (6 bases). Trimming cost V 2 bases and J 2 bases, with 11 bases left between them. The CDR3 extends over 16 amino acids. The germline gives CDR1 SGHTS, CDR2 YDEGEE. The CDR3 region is CASSFSLAAGANVLTF. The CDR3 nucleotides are TGTGCCAGCAGCTTTTCCTTAGCGGCTGGGGCCAACGTCCTGACTTTC.

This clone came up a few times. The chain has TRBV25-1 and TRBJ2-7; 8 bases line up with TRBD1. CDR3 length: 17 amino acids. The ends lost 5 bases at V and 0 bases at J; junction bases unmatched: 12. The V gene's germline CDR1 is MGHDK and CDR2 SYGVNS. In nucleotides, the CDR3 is TGTGCCAGCAGTTCTTACGGACAGGGACAAACCTCCTACGAGCAGTACTTC. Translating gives CASSSYGQGQTSYEQYF.

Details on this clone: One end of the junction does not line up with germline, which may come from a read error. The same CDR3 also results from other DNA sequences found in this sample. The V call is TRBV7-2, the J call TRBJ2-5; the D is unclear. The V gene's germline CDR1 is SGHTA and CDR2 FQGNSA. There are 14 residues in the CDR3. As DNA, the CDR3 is TGCGCCAGCAGCCAAGATCGGCGCCAGGAGACCCAGTACTTC. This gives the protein CASSQDRRQETQYF. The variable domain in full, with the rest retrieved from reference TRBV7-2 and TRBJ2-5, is GAGVSQSPSNKVTEKGKDVELRCDPISGHTALYWYRQSLGQGLEFLIYFQGNSAPDKSGLPSDRFSAERTGGSVSTLTIQRTQQEDSAVYLCASSQDRRQETQYFGPGTRLLVL.

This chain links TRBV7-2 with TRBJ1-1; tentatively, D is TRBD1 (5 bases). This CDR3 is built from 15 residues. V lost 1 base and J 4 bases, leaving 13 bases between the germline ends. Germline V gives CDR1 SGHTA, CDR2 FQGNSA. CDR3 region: CASSLVGQGGTEAFF. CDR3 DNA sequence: TGTGCCAGCAGCTTAGTCGGGCAGGGTGGCACTGAAGCTTTCTTT. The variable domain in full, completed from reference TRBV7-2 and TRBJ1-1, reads GAGVSQSPSNKVTEKGKDVELRCDPISGHTALYWYRQSLGQGLEFLIYFQGNSAPDKSGLPSDRFSAERTGGSVSTLTIQRTQQEDSAVYLCASSLVGQGGTEAFFGQGTRLTVV.

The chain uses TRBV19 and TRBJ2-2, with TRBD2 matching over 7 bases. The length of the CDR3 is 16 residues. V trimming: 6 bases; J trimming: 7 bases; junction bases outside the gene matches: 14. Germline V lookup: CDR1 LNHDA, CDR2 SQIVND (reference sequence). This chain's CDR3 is CASSPPGGRAVGELFF. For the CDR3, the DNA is TGTGCCAGTAGCCCCCCGGGTGGGAGGGCCGTCGGGGAGCTGTTTTTT. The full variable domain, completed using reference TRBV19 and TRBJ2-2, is DGGITQSPKYLFRKEGQNVTLSCEQNLNHDAMYWYRQDPGQGLRLIYYSQIVNDFQKGDIAEGYSVSREKKESFPLTVTSAQKNPTAFYLCASSPPGGRAVGELFFGEGSRLTVL.

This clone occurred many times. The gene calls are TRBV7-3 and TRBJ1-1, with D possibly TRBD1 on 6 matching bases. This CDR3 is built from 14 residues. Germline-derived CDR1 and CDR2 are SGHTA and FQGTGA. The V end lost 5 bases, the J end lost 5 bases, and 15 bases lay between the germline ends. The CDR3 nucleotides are TGTGCCAGCAGCGACAGAGGGGGTATGACTGAAGCTTTCTTT. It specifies CASSDRGGMTEAFF.

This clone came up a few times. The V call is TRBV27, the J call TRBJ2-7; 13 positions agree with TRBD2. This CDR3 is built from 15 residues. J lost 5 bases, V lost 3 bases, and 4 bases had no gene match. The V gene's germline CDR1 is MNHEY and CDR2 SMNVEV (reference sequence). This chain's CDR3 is CASSLRTSGRHEQYF. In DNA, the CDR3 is TGTGCCAGCAGTTTGAGGACTAGCGGGAGACACGAGCAGTACTTC.

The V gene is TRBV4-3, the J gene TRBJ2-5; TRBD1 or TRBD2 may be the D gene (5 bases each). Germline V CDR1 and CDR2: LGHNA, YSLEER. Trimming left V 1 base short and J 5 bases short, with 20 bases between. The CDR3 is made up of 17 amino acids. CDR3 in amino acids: CASSQGNHPGPGETQYF. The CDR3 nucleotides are TGCGCCAGCAGCCAAGGAAACCATCCGGGGCCGGGGGAGACCCAGTACTTC.